Below, 7 T cell receptor beta chains from the same sample are listed, as sequenced in a study of control samples from healthy donors and cancer patients. Assay used: immunoSEQ multiplex PCR; TCRdb lists only in-frame clones, some missing. Here the sample spans under 70,000 clones, roughly 88% being singletons. Sequencing input: blood. All receptors come from a man aged 50 to 59 in good health.

The V and J genes are TRBV7-3 and TRBJ2-5; D tentatively reads TRBD1 or TRBD2 (6 bases each). Trimming shortened V by 0 bases and J by 5 bases, and 13 bases separated the two germline ends. The CDR3 consists of 15 residues. Per the germline V gene, CDR1 is SGHTA and CDR2 is FQGTGA. CDR3 region: CASSLTGGGAETQYF. For the CDR3, the DNA is TGTGCCAGCAGCTTAACGGGGGGCGGGGCCGAGACCCAGTACTTC. The full variable domain, with the rest looked up from reference TRBV7-3 and TRBJ2-5, is GAGVSQTPSNKVTEKGKYVELRCDPISGHTALYWYRQSLGQGPEFLIYFQGTGAADDSGLPNDRFFAVRPEGSVSTLKIQRTERGDSAVYLCASSLTGGGAETQYFGPGTRLLVL.

The V and J genes are TRBV19 and TRBJ2-2; tentatively, D is TRBD2 (6 bases). V lost 3 bases to trimming and J lost 4 bases, with 12 bases between them. CDR1 and CDR2 (germline): LNHDA, SQIVND (reference sequence). This CDR3 is 15 amino acids long. The CDR3 protein is CASSIPGLLTGELFF. The CDR3 region has the DNA TGTGCCAGTAGTATCCCGGGACTTCTCACCGGGGAGCTGTTTTTT.

This rearrangement joins TRBV18 to TRBJ1-5; D gene uncertain. Trimming cost V 1 base and J 0 bases, with 7 bases left between them. Per germline, CDR1 KGHSH and CDR2 LQKENI. The CDR3 spans 15 residues. The DNA of the CDR3 is TGTGCCAGCTCACCACGCAGAGTTAGCAATCAGCCCCAGCATTTT. Protein product: CASSPRRVSNQPQHF.

The chain joins TRBV18 to TRBJ1-1, with 7 bases fitting TRBD1. Germline V gives CDR1 KGHSH, CDR2 LQKENI. V was clipped by 6 bases and J by 3 bases; unmatched bases: 4. This CDR3 has 13 amino acids. The CDR3 sequence is CASSTGSDTEAFF. For the CDR3, the DNA is TGTGCCAGCTCGACAGGGTCGGACACTGAAGCTTTCTTT.

V is TRBV6-2 or TRBV6-3 and J is TRBJ1-1, with a tentative D call TRBD1 (5 bases). From germline, CDR1 is MNHEY and CDR2 SVGEGT. The CDR3 contains 15 residues. Trimming removed 2 bases from V and 0 bases from J, with 10 bases in between. The CDR3 reads CASSYRGPMNTEAFF. The CDR3 DNA follows: TGTGCCAGCAGTTACCGGGGACCCATGAACACTGAAGCTTTCTTT.

The chain carries TRBV6-2 or TRBV6-3 and TRBJ2-3; possible D gene TRBD2, 6 bases. Trimming stripped 2 bases from V and 4 bases from J, with 7 bases between. The V gene's germline CDR1 is MNHEY and CDR2 SVGEGT. This CDR3 has 13 amino acids. The DNA of the CDR3 is TGTGCCAGCAGTTACACGGGGGCAGATACGCAGTATTTT. Encoded protein: CASSYTGADTQYF.

V is TRBV30 and J is TRBJ1-3; D remains unclear. The CDR3 loop spans 14 amino acids. In germline, CDR1 is GTSNPN, CDR2 SVGIG (reference sequence). With 0 bases removed from V and 4 bases from J, the gap between germline ends came to 10 bases. The CDR3: CAWSVNLGGNTIYF. CDR3 nucleotide sequence: TGTGCCTGGAGTGTAAACCTGGGGGGAAACACCATATATTTT.